This T cell receptor (beta chain) was recorded in a study of prognosis after radiotherapy for stage I lung cancer. CDR3 of TCR beta was amplified from genomic DNA via a two-round multiplex PCR. The use of primers specific to each TRBV and TRBJ gene characterized first-round PCR. TCRdb itself ran the multiplex PCR reads through MiXCR, one entry per CDR3 protein. In the table there are over 50,000 distinct CDR3 sequences, roughly 36% of which are singletons. The V gene's germline CDR1 is SGHRS and CDR2 YFSETQ. This CDR3 has 21 amino acids. V lost 1 base and J lost 6; bases outside the gene matches: 21. The table lists this clonotype with a few counts. With a much larger clone just one base away, this may be a read error. Two sampling time points were used, and about 5.6 milliliters of peripheral blood were drawn at each.

This chain uses TRBV5-1 with TRBJ2-1; 11 nucleotides agree with TRBD2. Sequencing was performed on PBMCs, taken before or after stereotactic body radiation therapy (not recorded which). The TCR comes from a donor aged 50 or older with non-small cell lung cancer. The CDR3 nucleotides read TGCGCCAGCAGCTTGTCGACGGGGGGACTAGCGGTCTCCGGGGTGGGCAATGAGCAGTTCTTC. This sequence encodes CASSLSTGGLAVSGVGNEQFF.